Listed below are T cell receptor beta chains from one sample, sequenced in a study of cytomegalovirus exposure and HLA in healthy donors. Only in-frame clones appear in the TCRdb table, and some are missing; sequencing was by immunoSEQ multiplex PCR. This table holds tens of thousands of clones. The specimen was PBMCs. The receptor source for this set is a woman in her forties in good health and CMV-seropositive. CDR3s include the opening cysteine and the closing phenylalanine or tryptophan. The D gene is left open where the match is weak.

V	D	J	DNA	CDR3
TRBV4-1	.	TRBJ1-1	TGCGCCAGCAGCCGTCCGGGGTCTGAAGCTTTCTTT	CASSRPGSEAFF
TRBV15	.	TRBJ2-1	TGTGCCACCGAGCACGGCAGGGAGGCCTACAATGAGCAGTTCTTC	CATEHGREAYNEQFF
TRBV18	.	TRBJ2-7	TGTGCCAGCTCACCGCCTAGCTCCTACGAGCAGTACTTC	CASSPPSSYEQYF
TRBV5-1	TRBD1	TRBJ1-2	TGCGCCAGCAGCTCGCTCGGGACAGGGGGCTATGGCTACACCTTC	CASSSLGTGGYGYTF
TRBV6-6	.	TRBJ2-1	TGTGCCAGCACCCCGCACCCCGGTGACTACAATGAGCAGTTCTTC	CASTPHPGDYNEQFF
TRBV15	.	TRBJ1-5	TGTGCCACCAGCAGAGAAGGAGGGGCGACGTATCAGCCCCAGCATTTT	CATSREGGATYQPQHF
TRBV18	TRBD2	TRBJ2-7	TGTGCCAGCTCACCGACTAGCGGGGGCCTGGAGCAGTACTTC	CASSPTSGGLEQYF
TRBV10-3	TRBD2	TRBJ2-3	TGTGCCACCGCGGCTAGCGGGAGGGACCCGGGAACAGATACGCAGTATTTT	CATAASGRDPGTDTQYF
TRBV7-3	.	TRBJ1-6	TGTGCCAGCAGCTTAACGGCTCGTTCACCCCTCCACTTT	CASSLTARSPLHF
TRBV12-5	TRBD2	TRBJ2-2	TGTGCTAGTGGTTTGGTAGCGGGGGGGCGAACCGGGGAGCTGTTTTTT	CASGLVAGGRTGELFF
TRBV28	.	TRBJ1-2	TGTGCCAGCAGTAACAGGGTCCTTGATGGCTACACCTTC	CASSNRVLDGYTF
TRBV30	.	TRBJ2-2	TGTGCCTGGAGTACTGATGGCGGAGGGAGGACCGGGGAGCTGTTTTTT	CAWSTDGGGRTGELFF
TRBV10-3	.	TRBJ2-2	TGTGCCATCAGTGAGAGTAGCGGGGAGCTGTTTTTT	CAISESSGELFF
TRBV6-4	TRBD1	TRBJ2-3	TGTGCCAGCAGTGGGACAGGGGGCACAGATACGCAGTATTTT	CASSGTGGTDTQYF
TRBV13	.	TRBJ2-3	TGTGCCAGCAGCCCTGATTCCGGGACAGACCTCTGGGGGGTGAGCACAGATACGCAGTATTTT	CASSPDSGTDLWGVSTDTQYF
TRBV10-3	.	TRBJ2-6	TGTGCCATCAGCTTCGGACAGCTCAGCTCTGGGGCCAACGTCCTGACTTTC	CAISFGQLSSGANVLTF
TRBV30	.	TRBJ2-7	TGTGCCTGGGGATGGGCAGACTACGAGCAGTACTTC	CAWGWADYEQYF
TRBV19	TRBD1	TRBJ1-3	TGTGCCAGTAGTAGAGGGACAGCATACTCTGGAAACACCATATATTTT	CASSRGTAYSGNTIYF
TRBV9	TRBD2	TRBJ2-2	TGTGCCAGCAGCGGCGACCGACTAGCGGGGGGGCGAGGTGGGGAGCTGTTTTTT	CASSGDRLAGGRGGELFF
TRBV7-6	TRBD2	TRBJ2-1	TGTGCCAGCAGCTCAAGCGGGAGTCGGAATGAGCAGTTCTTC	CASSSSGSRNEQFF
TRBV7-3	TRBD1	TRBJ1-1	TGTGCCAGCAGCCCCAGGGGGGTCCTGAACACTGAAGCTTTCTTT	CASSPRGVLNTEAFF
TRBV7-9	.	TRBJ1-2	TGTGCCAGCAGCTTAGGGGGGGGCGGAGGAGTTTATGGCTACACCTTC	CASSLGGGGGVYGYTF
TRBV11-2	.	TRBJ2-2	TGTGCCGGCAGCTTTGTGTCAGGGAGGCCCGGGGAGCTGTTTTTT	CAGSFVSGRPGELFF
TRBV2	.	TRBJ2-3	TGTGCCAGCCGGGACTCGTTCAGCACAGATACGCAGTATTTT	CASRDSFSTDTQYF
TRBV27	TRBD2	TRBJ2-2	TGTGCCAGCAGTTCCGCCCCCTCTAGCGGGCAGAACACCGGGGAGCTGTTTTTT	CASSSAPSSGQNTGELFF
TRBV27	.	TRBJ1-5	TGTGCCAGCAGTTTATCCGGTAGCAATCAGCCCCAGCATTTT	CASSLSGSNQPQHF